These 4 T cell receptor beta chains came from one sample sequenced in a study of response to subunit inactivated influenza vaccine. From the RT-PCR reads, TCRdb called clonotypes with MiXCR, one entry per CDR3 protein. The table records fewer than 550,000 distinct CDR3 sequences, over 25% of them present only once. The starting material was CD4+ T cells sorted from PBMCs, obtained around 5 days after vaccination. The receptors shown here come from a man between 45 and 60 years old who received an inactivated influenza vaccine.

This clonotype has only a few counts. The chain joins TRBV11-2 to TRBJ1-2, with D uncertain. V was pared by 0 bases and J by 6 bases, with 17 bases between. Germline V gives CDR1 SGHAT, CDR2 FQNNGV. The CDR3 is 16 residues long. CDR3 in DNA: TGTGCCAGCAGCTTAGAGTCCTCCGGCGTTGGGAATGGCTACACCTTC. As protein: CASSLESSGVGNGYTF.

The rearrangement links TRBV4-1 to TRBJ2-4; 13 nucleotides line up with TRBD2. Unmatched junction bases numbered 3, after V lost 1 base and J lost 0 bases. CDR1 is MGHRA and CDR2 is YSYEKL in the germline V gene. This CDR3 is built from 18 residues. The CDR3 sequence is CASSQGLAGGLAKNIQYF. The CDR3 nucleotides read TGCGCCAGCAGCCAAGGACTAGCGGGGGGACTAGCCAAAAACATTCAGTACTTC.

V and J are TRBV12-3 or TRBV12-4 and TRBJ2-7; no firm D call. The germline V and J ends were trimmed by 5 bases and 5 bases, with 10 bases remaining between them. The CDR3 totals 12 residues. In DNA form, the CDR3 reads TGTGCCAGCAGTGGTATGACTGACGAGCAGTACTTC. This codes for CASSGMTDEQYF.

A remark on this clonotype: Lacking the conserved final phenylalanine or tryptophan, this CDR3 likely reflects a read error. The chain is built from TRBV3-1 and TRBJ1-2, with D tentatively TRBD1 (5 bases). V was pared by 4 bases and J by 5 bases, with 17 bases between. Germline CDR1 and CDR2: LGHDT and YNNKEL (reference sequence). The CDR3 totals 15 residues. CDR3 in DNA: TGTGCCAGCAGCCCCACAACCGCGGGGGGTTATGGCTACACCCTC. This sequence encodes CASSPTTAGGYGYTL.